The subject of this entry is one T cell receptor beta chain. TCRdb keeps only in-frame clones here, not all; method: immunoSEQ multiplex PCR. The sample lists 200,000 to 250,000 clones; roughly 86% were seen once. The data are from a study of blood T cell repertoires in COVID-19. Across the whole study: Material from acute and convalescent COVID-19 was sourced from the United States, Italy and Spain. PBMCs, B-cell-depleted T cells, or T cells provided the cDNA or gDNA that made up the material.

The germline CDR1 and CDR2 sequences are LNHDA and SQIVND (reference sequence). The CDR3 is 15 amino acids. Trimming removed 1 base from V and 5 bases from J, with 12 bases in between. This clonotype originated in a woman aged 25 to 45 who had recovered from COVID-19. V is TRBV19 and J is TRBJ2-1; tentative D call: TRBD1 (8 bases). The sequencing sample was made of peripheral blood. CDR3 in DNA: TGTGCCAGTAGTATAGGGACAGGGACTAACAATGAGCAGTTCTTC. This encodes CASSIGTGTNNEQFF.